These T cell receptor beta chains were read from a single sample in a study of blood T cell repertoires in COVID-19. This table comes from immunoSEQ multiplex PCR, and its TCRdb copy is limited to in-frame clones, with some not included. This sample has around 180,000 clones; about 85% occur once, and the top ten carry approximately 7%. The sequenced sample consisted of peripheral blood. The receptors stem from an older man with COVID-19, enrolled during active disease. Each CDR3 is given with its conserved first and last residue. A D gene is named only where the DNA matches it firmly. Clone size appears in some rows only: once, few, many, or a class for an expanded clone.

>TRBJ1-2|-|-|TRBV19
CASSPSRGSTIYGYTF
TGTGCCAGTAGCCCTAGCAGGGGCTCGACAATCTATGGCTACACCTTC
>TRBJ1-5|-|-|TRBV29-1
CSVGGSILESAQHF
TGCAGCGTGGGGGGGAGCATCTTGGAGTCAGCCCAGCATTTT
>TRBJ1-6|-|-|TRBV6-4
CASREDSRYNSPLHF
TGTGCCAGCAGAGAAGACAGCCGGTATAATTCACCCCTCCACTTT
>TRBJ1-2|-|TRBD1|TRBV28
CASSSGQDSGYTF
TGTGCCAGCAGTTCTGGACAGGACAGTGGCTACACCTTC
>TRBJ2-1|-|TRBD1|TRBV19
CASSIQGGKNEQFF
TGTGCCAGTAGTATACAAGGGGGCAAGAATGAGCAGTTCTTC
>TRBJ2-3|-|-|TRBV18
CAGAGTASTDTQYF
TGTGCCGGCGCGGGGACAGCTAGCACAGATACGCAGTATTTT
>TRBJ1-5|-|-|TRBV5-1
CASSLGSGAGNSNQPQHF
TGCGCCAGCAGCTTGGGGTCAGGGGCCGGTAATAGCAATCAGCCCCAGCATTTT
>TRBJ1-5|few|TRBD1|TRBV19
CATRQGNSNQPQHF
TGTGCCACGCGACAGGGTAATAGCAATCAGCCCCAGCATTTT
>TRBJ2-3|-|-|TRBV15
CATRIGEGRDTQYF
TGTGCCACCAGGATCGGGGAAGGGAGGGATACGCAGTATTTT
>TRBJ1-6|-|TRBD1|TRBV10-3
CAINPTGTGQSPLHF
TGTGCCATCAATCCCACCGGGACAGGGCAATCACCCCTCCACTTT
>TRBJ1-1|-|-|TRBV9
CASSVGAQGDTEAFF
TGTGCCAGCAGCGTGGGGGCGCAAGGAGACACTGAAGCTTTCTTT
>TRBJ2-1|-|TRBD2|TRBV7-2
CASSFAGTASGGWIF
TGTGCCAGCAGCTTCGCCGGGACAGCTAGCGGGGGCTGGATCTTC
>TRBJ2-7|-|TRBD2|TRBV4-3
CASSQRTSGGYSYEQYF
TGCGCCAGCAGCCAGAGAACTAGCGGGGGTTACTCCTACGAGCAGTACTTC
>TRBJ1-2|once|TRBD1|TRBV28
CASTGQGKSIYGYTF
TGTGCCAGCACAGGACAGGGGAAGTCCATCTATGGCTACACCTTC
>TRBJ1-4|once|TRBD1|TRBV19
CASSKTGLNEKLFF
TGTGCCAGTAGCAAGACAGGGCTTAATGAAAAACTGTTTTTT
>TRBJ2-7|-|-|TRBV6-1
CASSDQRDISYEQYF
TGTGCCAGCAGTGACCAGCGGGACATCTCCTACGAGCAGTACTTC
>TRBJ2-2|-|-|TRBV25-1
CASSTRTNTGELFF
TGTGCCAGCAGTACCAGGACGAACACCGGGGAGCTGTTTTTT
>TRBJ1-5|once|-|TRBV18
CASSPPLTGGSNQPQHF
TGTGCCAGCTCACCACCCCTGACCGGGGGGAGCAATCAGCCCCAGCATTTT
>TRBJ2-2|-|-|TRBV6-5
CASSYTTGELFF
TGTGCCAGCAGTTACACAACCGGGGAGCTGTTTTTT
>TRBJ1-3|-|TRBD1|TRBV6-5
CASRETGQYGNTIYF
TGTGCCAGCAGAGAGACGGGACAGTACGGAAACACCATATATTTT
>TRBJ2-1|-|-|TRBV5-8
CASGTRTRYNEQFF
TGTGCCAGCGGAACACGGACACGGTACAATGAGCAGTTCTTC
>TRBJ2-1|-|TRBD2|TRBV5-1
CASSLTAGATNEQFF
TGCGCCAGCAGCTTGACAGCGGGGGCCACTAATGAGCAGTTCTTC
>TRBJ1-3|few|-|TRBV11-3
CASTLAGVSIGNTIYF
TGTGCCAGCACCCTGGCCGGGGTCTCAATCGGAAACACCATATATTTT
>TRBJ1-5|-|-|TRBV19
CASSITGVAANQPQHF
TGTGCCAGTAGTATTACCGGGGTGGCGGCCAATCAGCCCCAGCATTTT
>TRBJ1-2|-|-|TRBV12-3/TRBV12-4
CASSYRSYGYTF
TGTGCCAGCAGTTATAGGAGTTATGGCTACACCTTC
>TRBJ1-2|few|TRBD1|TRBV28
CASSSGTGGYGYTF
TGTGCCAGCAGCTCTGGGACAGGGGGATATGGCTACACCTTC
>TRBJ2-7|-|TRBD1|TRBV5-1
CASSLVPGGYEQYF
TGCGCCAGCAGCTTGGTTCCAGGGGGCTACGAGCAGTACTTC
>TRBJ2-1|-|TRBD1|TRBV6-5
CASRDRGNEQFF
TGTGCCAGCAGGGACAGGGGAAATGAGCAGTTCTTC
>TRBJ1-6|-|-|TRBV10-3
CAISGAGRHNSPLHF
TGTGCCATCAGTGGGGCCGGGAGACATAATTCACCCCTCCACTTT
>TRBJ2-1|-|-|TRBV6-2/TRBV6-3
CASSQQTEHQFF
TGTGCCAGCAGTCAACAGACAGAGCACCAGTTCTTC
>TRBJ1-2|-|-|TRBV3-1/TRBV3-2
CASSQRILGYGYTF
TGTGCCAGCAGCCAAAGGATACTCGGGTATGGCTACACCTTC
>TRBJ2-7|few|-|TRBV13
CASSYTGGGYEQYF
TGTGCCAGCAGCTACACAGGGGGAGGGTACGAGCAGTACTTC
>TRBJ2-2|few|TRBD1|TRBV2
CASGTGNFGELFF
TGTGCCAGCGGGACAGGGAATTTCGGGGAGCTGTTTTTT
>TRBJ1-1|-|-|TRBV28
CASSSPVGGGNTEAFF
TGTGCCAGCAGTTCTCCCGTCGGCGGGGGGAACACTGAAGCTTTCTTT
>TRBJ1-2|few|-|TRBV28
CASSFQGFGGYTF
TGTGCCAGCAGTTTCCAGGGGTTCGGTGGCTACACCTTC
>TRBJ2-1|-|TRBD1|TRBV28
CASSRPGQGYNEQFF
TGTGCCAGCAGTAGACCGGGACAGGGCTACAATGAGCAGTTCTTC
>TRBJ2-3|-|-|TRBV5-4
CASSLGQKSTDTQYF
TGTGCCAGCAGCTTGGGGCAAAAGAGCACAGATACGCAGTATTTT
>TRBJ1-1|-|-|TRBV16
CASSQERGTEAFF
TGTGCCAGCAGCCAGGAAAGGGGCACTGAAGCTTTCTTT
>TRBJ2-3|-|TRBD2|TRBV7-2
CASSRRAGGTDTQYF
TGTGCCAGCAGCCGCAGAGCGGGGGGGACAGATACGCAGTATTTT